A selection of T cell receptor beta chains follows, all from one sample in a study of shared clonotypes between healthy human individuals. Method: immunoSEQ multiplex PCR; TCRdb's copy keeps in-frame clones and lacks some. Of 1.4 million to 1.5 million clones in the sample, roughly 97% were seen once. The sequenced sample consisted of naive CD4+ T cells sorted from blood. The receptors here all came from a man aged 30 to 45 in good health. The CDR3 runs from the conserved cysteine through the conserved F or W. D genes are given only for firm matches. Size is stated for part of the rows, as once, few or many counts, or as a class when the clone is expanded.

v_call	clone_size	j_call	d_call	cdr3_aa	cdr3_nt
TRBV11-1	few	TRBJ1-1	NA	CASSTRQAVEAFF	TGTGCCAGCAGCACGCGGCAGGCCGTTGAAGCTTTCTTT
TRBV19	NA	TRBJ1-5	TRBD1	CASSGTGGAQPQHF	TGTGCCAGTAGTGGGACAGGGGGCGCCCAGCCCCAGCATTTT
TRBV9	NA	TRBJ2-1	NA	CASSPTQGWGNEQFF	TGTGCCAGCAGCCCAACACAGGGTTGGGGGAATGAGCAGTTCTTC
TRBV2	NA	TRBJ2-2	NA	CASSRDLAPYTGELFF	TGTGCCAGCAGCCGCGATCTAGCGCCCTACACCGGGGAGCTGTTTTTT
TRBV6-4	NA	TRBJ2-1	TRBD2	CASSGAGDFNEQFF	TGTGCCAGCAGTGGGGCGGGAGATTTCAATGAGCAGTTCTTC
TRBV18	NA	TRBJ2-1	TRBD2	CASSPRSGRLYEQFF	TGTGCCAGCTCACCTAGAAGCGGGAGGTTATATGAGCAGTTCTTC
TRBV11-2	NA	TRBJ2-1	NA	CASSWAYRGGHNEQFF	TGTGCCAGCAGCTGGGCCTACAGGGGGGGTCACAATGAGCAGTTCTTC
TRBV7-8	NA	TRBJ2-5	NA	CASSLPLGALETQYF	TGTGCCAGCAGCTTACCTTTGGGGGCCCTGGAGACCCAGTACTTC
TRBV28	NA	TRBJ2-2	TRBD2	CASSRLAGRTGELFF	TGTGCCAGCAGTAGACTAGCGGGAAGGACCGGGGAGCTGTTTTTT
TRBV5-1	NA	TRBJ2-3	TRBD2	CASWTSGGRTDTQYF	TGCGCCAGTTGGACTAGCGGGGGCCGCACAGATACGCAGTATTTT
TRBV27	NA	TRBJ2-7	NA	CASSPNPLKEQYF	TGTGCCAGCAGTCCCAACCCCCTCAAAGAGCAGTACTTC
TRBV6-1	NA	TRBJ1-1	NA	CASSELGQGLYSEAFF	TGTGCCAGCAGTGAACTGGGGCAGGGGTTATACTCTGAAGCTTTCTTT
TRBV7-9	once	TRBJ2-5	TRBD2	CASSSGLAGSSKETQYF	TGTGCCAGCAGCTCCGGACTAGCGGGCAGCTCCAAAGAGACCCAGTACTTC
TRBV28	NA	TRBJ2-1	NA	CASSPRRAWDNEQFF	TGTGCCAGCAGTCCGCGGAGGGCCTGGGACAATGAGCAGTTCTTC
TRBV5-1	NA	TRBJ2-1	NA	CASSLGEAKNNEQFF	TGCGCCAGCAGCTTGGGTGAGGCGAAAAACAATGAGCAGTTCTTC
TRBV19	NA	TRBJ1-4	NA	CASRMTLAREKLFF	TGTGCCAGTAGGATGACATTGGCGCGTGAAAAACTGTTTTTT
TRBV2	once	TRBJ2-7	NA	CASGGSYEQYF	TGTGCCAGCGGGGGCTCCTACGAGCAGTACTTC
TRBV19	NA	TRBJ2-1	TRBD2	CASSWGTGGQFF	TGTGCCAGTTCTTGGGGGACGGGGGGGCAGTTCTTC
TRBV5-1	NA	TRBJ1-1	NA	CASRRGGDTNTEAFF	TGCGCCAGCAGACGAGGAGGGGACACGAACACTGAAGCTTTCTTT
TRBV5-1	NA	TRBJ2-1	TRBD2	CASSSGLAGVDEQFF	TGCGCCAGCAGCTCCGGACTAGCGGGAGTAGATGAGCAGTTCTTC
TRBV28	NA	TRBJ1-4	NA	CASSLNLFSGGGKLFF	TGTGCCAGCAGTTTAAACCTTTTTTCGGGGGGGGGAAAACTGTTTTTT
TRBV18	NA	TRBJ2-3	NA	CASSPQSTDTQYF	TGTGCCAGCTCACCCCAGAGCACAGATACGCAGTATTTT
TRBV6-5	NA	TRBJ2-1	NA	CASRPTGSVFNEQFF	TGTGCCAGCAGACCTACAGGGTCCGTGTTTAATGAGCAGTTCTTC
TRBV7-8	NA	TRBJ2-2	TRBD2	CASSLVLAGGTGELFF	TGTGCCAGCAGCTTAGTCCTAGCGGGAGGCACCGGGGAGCTGTTTTTT
TRBV9	NA	TRBJ2-7	TRBD2	CASSAGLADYEQYF	TGTGCCAGCAGCGCCGGACTAGCGGACTACGAGCAGTACTTC
TRBV6-5	once	TRBJ2-1	TRBD2	CASSYSRLAGVDEQFF	TGTGCCAGCAGTTACAGCCGACTAGCGGGAGTAGATGAGCAGTTCTTC
TRBV6-1	NA	TRBJ1-5	NA	CASSEDVGYQPQHF	TGTGCCAGCAGTGAAGATGTAGGATACCAGCCCCAGCATTTT
TRBV28	NA	TRBJ2-7	TRBD2	CASNARGTSGSVGFGQYF	TGTGCCAGCAATGCGAGGGGGACTAGCGGGAGTGTAGGATTCGGGCAGTACTTC
TRBV19	NA	TRBJ2-2	NA	CASSISVRERTGELFF	TGTGCCAGTAGTATTTCAGTCAGAGAAAGGACCGGGGAGCTGTTTTTT
TRBV7-8	NA	TRBJ2-3	NA	CASSLLVTDTQYF	TGTGCCAGCAGCTTGCTAGTTACGGATACGCAGTATTTT
TRBV14	NA	TRBJ2-7	TRBD1	CASNKQGGSYEQYF	TGTGCCAGCAACAAACAGGGGGGCTCCTACGAGCAGTACTTC
TRBV5-1	NA	TRBJ1-1	NA	CASSRSGMGTEAFF	TGCGCCAGCAGCCGCTCAGGCATGGGCACTGAAGCTTTCTTT
TRBV4-3	once	TRBJ1-4	TRBD1	CASSQDEGQGEKLFF	TGCGCCAGCAGCCAAGATGAGGGACAGGGTGAAAAACTGTTTTTT
TRBV6-1	NA	TRBJ1-2	NA	CASKVGSYGYTF	TGTGCCAGCAAGGTGGGGTCCTATGGCTACACCTTC
TRBV25-1	NA	TRBJ2-1	NA	CASSDPGPKNNEQFF	TGTGCCAGCAGCGATCCGGGACCAAAGAACAATGAGCAGTTCTTC
TRBV5-1	NA	TRBJ2-3	NA	CASSFGIRTDTQYF	TGCGCCAGCAGCTTCGGGATCCGCACAGATACGCAGTATTTT
TRBV7-2	NA	TRBJ2-7	NA	CASSPWGLYEQYF	TGTGCCAGCAGCCCCTGGGGACTTTACGAGCAGTACTTC
TRBV5-4	once	TRBJ1-2	NA	CASSLKTGGGYGYTF	TGTGCCAGCAGCTTAAAGACAGGAGGCGGCTATGGCTACACCTTC
TRBV5-1	NA	TRBJ2-1	NA	CASSLAMSGTLVGNEQFF	TGCGCCAGCAGCTTGGCCATGTCCGGGACCTTAGTAGGGAATGAGCAGTTCTTC
TRBV28	NA	TRBJ1-3	NA	CASSLDLQRNTIYF	TGTGCCAGCAGTTTAGATCTACAGCGAAACACCATATATTTT
TRBV9	NA	TRBJ2-1	NA	CASSRDPQAEQFF	TGTGCCAGCAGCCGAGACCCGCAGGCTGAGCAGTTCTTC
TRBV6-1	NA	TRBJ2-1	NA	CASNKDNEQFF	TGTGCCAGTAATAAGGACAATGAGCAGTTCTTC
TRBV10-3	NA	TRBJ2-3	TRBD2	CAISESTSGRRADTQYF	TGTGCCATCAGTGAGTCAACTAGCGGGAGAAGGGCAGATACGCAGTATTTT
TRBV28	NA	TRBJ1-2	TRBD1	CASGGTGRINGYTF	TGTGCCAGCGGGGGGACAGGGCGGATTAATGGCTACACCTTC
TRBV6-1	NA	TRBJ2-5	NA	CASSEAAALRAQYF	TGTGCCAGCAGTGAAGCGGCAGCCCTACGGGCCCAGTACTTC
TRBV6-1	NA	TRBJ2-3	NA	CASSEEMMPIRVGGTDTQYF	TGTGCCAGCAGTGAAGAAATGATGCCCATCCGGGTCGGGGGCACAGATACGCAGTATTTT
TRBV5-1	NA	TRBJ2-2	TRBD2	CASGGLAGDTGELFF	TGCGCCAGCGGGGGACTAGCGGGAGACACCGGGGAGCTGTTTTTT
TRBV5-4	once	TRBJ1-1	NA	CASSRPGMNTEAFF	TGTGCCAGCAGCCGCCCGGGAATGAACACTGAAGCTTTCTTT
TRBV28	once	TRBJ2-7	NA	CASRPNSPYEQYF	TGTGCCAGCAGACCAAACTCCCCCTACGAGCAGTACTTC
TRBV9	once	TRBJ1-2	NA	CASSPDRGGYTF	TGTGCCAGCAGCCCGGATCGGGGGGGCTACACCTTC
TRBV5-1	NA	TRBJ2-3	TRBD2	CASSLEGLASTDTQYF	TGCGCCAGCAGCTTAGAGGGACTAGCAAGCACAGATACGCAGTATTTT
TRBV2	NA	TRBJ1-4	NA	CASIPEAGTEKLFF	TGTGCCAGCATACCTGAGGCAGGGACTGAAAAACTGTTTTTT
TRBV29-1	NA	TRBJ1-3	NA	CSVVRPSSGNTIYF	TGCAGCGTTGTGAGACCCAGCTCTGGAAACACCATATATTTT
TRBV18	NA	TRBJ1-5	NA	CASSPPLATGTQHF	TGTGCCAGCTCACCACCGCTGGCAACCGGGACCCAGCATTTT
TRBV7-9	few	TRBJ1-4	TRBD1	CASSRGQMKNEKLFF	TGTGCCAGCAGCCGGGGACAGATGAAAAATGAAAAACTGTTTTTT
TRBV2	NA	TRBJ2-2	NA	CASSLIGTDTGELFF	TGTGCCAGCAGCCTTATCGGGACGGACACCGGGGAGCTGTTTTTT